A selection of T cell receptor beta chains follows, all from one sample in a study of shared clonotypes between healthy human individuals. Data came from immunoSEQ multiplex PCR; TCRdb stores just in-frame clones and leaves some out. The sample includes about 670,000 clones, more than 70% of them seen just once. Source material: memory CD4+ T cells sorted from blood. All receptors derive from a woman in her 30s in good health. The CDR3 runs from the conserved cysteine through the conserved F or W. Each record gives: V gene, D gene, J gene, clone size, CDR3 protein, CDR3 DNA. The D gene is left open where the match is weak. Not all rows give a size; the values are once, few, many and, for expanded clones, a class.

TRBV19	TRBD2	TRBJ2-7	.	CASSNTGGRSEQYF	TGTGCCAGTAGTAACACGGGAGGGCGAAGCGAGCAGTACTTC
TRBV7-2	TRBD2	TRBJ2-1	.	CASSQSGSSYNEQFF	TGTGCCAGCAGCCAAAGCGGGAGCTCCTACAATGAGCAGTTCTTC
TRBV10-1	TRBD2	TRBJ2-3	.	CASSESWAGGEKDTQYF	TGCGCCAGCAGTGAGTCTTGGGCGGGAGGAGAAAAAGATACGCAGTATTTT
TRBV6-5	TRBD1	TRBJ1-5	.	CASSQGQLYQPQHF	TGTGCCAGCAGTCAGGGACAGCTTTATCAGCCCCAGCATTTT
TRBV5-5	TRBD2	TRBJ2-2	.	CASSLVPGLAARELFF	TGTGCCAGCAGCTTGGTACCGGGACTAGCGGCAAGGGAGCTGTTTTTT
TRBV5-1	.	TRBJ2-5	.	CASTEGWVETQYF	TGCGCCAGCACCGAGGGTTGGGTAGAGACCCAGTACTTC
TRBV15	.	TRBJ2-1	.	CATSSGGPRVF	TGTGCCACCAGCAGCGGAGGACCGCGAGTCTTC
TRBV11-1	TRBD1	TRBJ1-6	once	CASTESTGGNSPLHF	TGTGCCAGCACCGAATCGACAGGGGGCAATTCACCCCTCCACTTT
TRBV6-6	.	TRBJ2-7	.	CASSPDYEQYF	TGTGCCAGCAGCCCGGACTACGAGCAGTACTTC
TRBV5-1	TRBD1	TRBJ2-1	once	CASSRPDRVHEQFF	TGCGCCAGCAGCCGACCCGACAGGGTCCATGAGCAGTTCTTC
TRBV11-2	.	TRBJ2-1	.	CASSPGTRRNEQFF	TGTGCCAGCAGCCCAGGGACGCGGCGTAATGAGCAGTTCTTC
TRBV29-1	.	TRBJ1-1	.	CSVDQGTFTAEAFF	TGCAGCGTTGATCAGGGCACTTTTACGGCTGAAGCTTTCTTT
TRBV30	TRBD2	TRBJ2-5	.	CAWSALAVQETQYF	TGTGCCTGGAGTGCCCTAGCGGTCCAAGAGACCCAGTACTTC
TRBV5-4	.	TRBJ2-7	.	CASSLRGSTYEQYF	TGTGCCAGCAGCCTCCGGGGGTCGACCTACGAGCAGTACTTC
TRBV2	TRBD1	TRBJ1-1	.	CASSGQGARYGTEAFF	TGTGCCAGCAGTGGTCAGGGGGCGAGGTATGGAACTGAAGCTTTCTTT
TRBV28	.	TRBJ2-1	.	CASTKPPAGREQFF	TGTGCCAGCACCAAACCGCCGGCAGGCAGGGAGCAGTTCTTC
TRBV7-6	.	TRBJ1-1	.	CASSLRSGTNTEAFF	TGTGCCAGCAGCTTAAGGTCAGGGACAAACACTGAAGCTTTCTTT
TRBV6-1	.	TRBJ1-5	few	CASSERNSNQPQHF	TGTGCCAGCAGTGAACGAAATAGCAATCAGCCCCAGCATTTT
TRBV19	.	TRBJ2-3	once	CASSIGQTTDTQYF	TGTGCCAGTAGTATTGGGCAGACCACAGATACGCAGTATTTT
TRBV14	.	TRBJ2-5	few	CASSPTLAEETQYF	TGTGCCAGCAGCCCTACTTTAGCGGAAGAGACCCAGTACTTC
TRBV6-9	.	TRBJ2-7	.	CASTLQGPRTYEQYF	TGTGCCAGCACCCTACAGGGCCCCCGGACCTACGAGCAGTACTTC
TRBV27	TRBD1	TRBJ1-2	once	CASSPNTGDGYTF	TGTGCCAGCAGTCCCAACACAGGGGACGGCTACACCTTC
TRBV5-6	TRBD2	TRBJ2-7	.	CASSSETSSYEQYF	TGTGCCAGCAGCTCGGAGACTAGCAGCTACGAGCAGTACTTC
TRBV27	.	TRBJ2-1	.	CASSLNFGNEQFF	TGTGCCAGCAGTCTAAATTTTGGGAATGAGCAGTTCTTC
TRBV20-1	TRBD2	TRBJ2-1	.	CSVAGVVEQFF	TGCAGTGTAGCGGGAGTGGTTGAGCAGTTCTTC
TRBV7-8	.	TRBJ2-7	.	CASRLRPGVEYEQYF	TGTGCCAGCAGACTTAGACCGGGAGTAGAATACGAGCAGTACTTC
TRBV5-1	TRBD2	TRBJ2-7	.	CASSLGASGSLYEQYF	TGCGCCAGCAGCTTGGGGGCTAGCGGGAGTCTCTACGAGCAGTACTTC
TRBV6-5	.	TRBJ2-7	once	CASSYRGQSYEQYF	TGTGCCAGCAGTTACCGAGGACAGAGTTACGAGCAGTACTTC
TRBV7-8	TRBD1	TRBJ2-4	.	CASTSTGAGRGLRNIQYF	TGTGCCAGCACCTCAACCGGGGCGGGCAGGGGGCTGAGAAACATTCAGTACTTC
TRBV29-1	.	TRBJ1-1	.	CSVEDWGAEAFF	TGCAGCGTTGAAGATTGGGGGGCTGAGGCTTTCTTT
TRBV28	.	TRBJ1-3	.	CASSLSGARSSGNTIYF	TGTGCCAGCAGTTTATCGGGGGCACGGAGCTCTGGAAACACCATATATTTT
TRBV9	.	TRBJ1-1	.	CASSAPWGRGRKNTEAFF	TGTGCCAGCAGCGCCCCCTGGGGACGAGGGCGTAAGAACACTGAAGCTTTCTTT